The rows below give T cell receptor beta chains drawn from one sample of a study of shared clonotypes between healthy human individuals. Data came from immunoSEQ multiplex PCR; TCRdb stores just in-frame clones and leaves some out. The sample contains 2 million to 2.5 million clones, under 97% of which appear only once. The sequenced material came from naive CD4+ T cells sorted from blood. These receptors came from a man aged 18-30 years in good health. The CDR3 runs from the conserved cysteine through the conserved F or W. The order of the fields is V gene, clone size, J gene, D gene, CDR3 length, CDR3 protein, CDR3 DNA. D genes are given only for firm matches. Some rows mark clone size as missing; the rest say once, few, many or name a class of expanded clone.

v_call: TRBV6-9
clone_size: .
j_call: TRBJ1-4
d_call: .
cdr3_length: 15
cdr3_aa: CAREAAPRSNEKLFF
cdr3_nt: TGTGCCCGAGAGGCGGCTCCAAGGTCTAATGAAAAACTGTTTTTT

v_call: TRBV5-1
clone_size: .
j_call: TRBJ2-7
d_call: .
cdr3_length: 13
cdr3_aa: CASSPSVRDQQYF
cdr3_nt: TGCGCCAGCAGCCCCTCGGTTAGAGACCAGCAGTACTTC

v_call: TRBV11-2
clone_size: .
j_call: TRBJ2-7
d_call: TRBD1
cdr3_length: 16
cdr3_aa: CASSLVRGTGSYEQYF
cdr3_nt: TGTGCCAGCAGCTTAGTTCGAGGGACAGGCTCCTACGAGCAGTACTTC

v_call: TRBV7-2
clone_size: once
j_call: TRBJ1-4
d_call: .
cdr3_length: 15
cdr3_aa: CASSLRGGIGEKLFF
cdr3_nt: TGTGCCAGCAGCTTACGGGGAGGGATTGGTGAAAAACTGTTTTTT

v_call: TRBV4-1
clone_size: .
j_call: TRBJ2-7
d_call: .
cdr3_length: 15
cdr3_aa: CASSRTPDKPYEQYF
cdr3_nt: TGCGCCAGCAGCCGCACACCCGACAAGCCCTACGAGCAGTACTTC

v_call: TRBV4-1
clone_size: .
j_call: TRBJ1-2
d_call: .
cdr3_length: 15
cdr3_aa: CASSPAEGSNYGYTF
cdr3_nt: TGCGCCAGCAGCCCCGCGGAGGGATCTAACTATGGCTACACCTTC

v_call: TRBV27
clone_size: .
j_call: TRBJ2-7
d_call: .
cdr3_length: 13
cdr3_aa: CASSLSRRVEQYF
cdr3_nt: TGTGCCAGCAGTTTATCCAGGCGGGTCGAGCAGTACTTC

v_call: TRBV5-1
clone_size: .
j_call: TRBJ2-5
d_call: TRBD1
cdr3_length: 16
cdr3_aa: CASSLAQGQGQETQYF
cdr3_nt: TGCGCCAGCAGCTTGGCGCAGGGACAGGGACAAGAGACCCAGTACTTC

v_call: TRBV7-8
clone_size: .
j_call: TRBJ1-3
d_call: .
cdr3_length: 15
cdr3_aa: CASSLVGTWGNTIYF
cdr3_nt: TGTGCCAGCAGCTTAGTAGGGACATGGGGAAACACCATATATTTT

v_call: TRBV11-3
clone_size: once
j_call: TRBJ2-1
d_call: TRBD2
cdr3_length: 12
cdr3_aa: CASSLAGGEQFF
cdr3_nt: TGTGCCAGCAGCTTAGCGGGAGGAGAGCAGTTCTTC

v_call: TRBV7-8
clone_size: once
j_call: TRBJ1-5
d_call: .
cdr3_length: 13
cdr3_aa: CASSLGHPGPQHF
cdr3_nt: TGTGCCAGCAGCTTGGGACACCCGGGGCCCCAGCATTTT

v_call: TRBV11-2
clone_size: .
j_call: TRBJ2-7
d_call: .
cdr3_length: 12
cdr3_aa: CASRHRGAGQYF
cdr3_nt: TGTGCCAGCAGGCATAGGGGGGCGGGGCAGTACTTC

v_call: TRBV19
clone_size: .
j_call: TRBJ1-2
d_call: .
cdr3_length: 13
cdr3_aa: CASSIDEIYGYTF
cdr3_nt: TGTGCCAGTAGTATAGACGAGATCTATGGCTACACCTTC

v_call: TRBV4-3
clone_size: .
j_call: TRBJ1-4
d_call: .
cdr3_length: 14
cdr3_aa: CASSQAGSNEKLFF
cdr3_nt: TGCGCCAGCAGCCAAGCAGGGAGTAATGAAAAACTGTTTTTT

v_call: TRBV5-1
clone_size: .
j_call: TRBJ2-7
d_call: .
cdr3_length: 13
cdr3_aa: CASSLDGSGEQYF
cdr3_nt: TGCGCCAGCAGCTTGGACGGGTCGGGCGAGCAGTACTTC

v_call: TRBV9
clone_size: .
j_call: TRBJ2-6
d_call: .
cdr3_length: 14
cdr3_aa: CASGLGGVRNVLTF
cdr3_nt: TGTGCCAGCGGCTTAGGGGGGGTACGCAACGTCCTGACTTTC

v_call: TRBV5-1
clone_size: .
j_call: TRBJ1-1
d_call: .
cdr3_length: 16
cdr3_aa: CASSLITRALNTEAFF
cdr3_nt: TGCGCCAGCAGCTTGATTACCCGGGCCCTGAACACTGAAGCTTTCTTT

v_call: TRBV11-3
clone_size: .
j_call: TRBJ2-3
d_call: TRBD2
cdr3_length: 15
cdr3_aa: CASSFDGGALDTQYF
cdr3_nt: TGTGCCAGCAGCTTTGACGGGGGGGCCTTAGATACGCAGTATTTT

v_call: TRBV5-1
clone_size: .
j_call: TRBJ1-2
d_call: .
cdr3_length: 16
cdr3_aa: CASSLDGQGKGYGYTF
cdr3_nt: TGCGCCAGCAGCTTGGATGGCCAGGGGAAAGGCTATGGCTACACCTTC

v_call: TRBV9
clone_size: once
j_call: TRBJ1-1
d_call: .
cdr3_length: 16
cdr3_aa: CASSVGGTRGNTEAFF
cdr3_nt: TGTGCCAGCAGCGTAGGGGGGACAAGAGGGAACACTGAAGCTTTCTTT

v_call: TRBV29-1
clone_size: .
j_call: TRBJ1-5
d_call: .
cdr3_length: 13
cdr3_aa: CSVTGNSNQPQHF
cdr3_nt: TGCAGCGTGACAGGAAATAGCAATCAGCCCCAGCATTTT

v_call: TRBV30
clone_size: .
j_call: TRBJ1-1
d_call: TRBD1
cdr3_length: 11
cdr3_aa: CAWSAGTGTFF
cdr3_nt: TGTGCCTGGAGTGCAGGGACAGGTACTTTCTTT

v_call: TRBV11-3
clone_size: .
j_call: TRBJ1-5
d_call: TRBD1
cdr3_length: 18
cdr3_aa: CASTQRGDRGRFGQPQHF
cdr3_nt: TGTGCCAGCACGCAAAGGGGGGACAGGGGGCGATTCGGTCAGCCCCAGCATTTT

v_call: TRBV14
clone_size: few
j_call: TRBJ1-5
d_call: TRBD1
cdr3_length: 14
cdr3_aa: CASSLTGRNQPQHF
cdr3_nt: TGTGCCAGCAGCCTGACAGGGCGAAATCAGCCCCAGCATTTT

v_call: TRBV13
clone_size: .
j_call: TRBJ2-7
d_call: .
cdr3_length: 12
cdr3_aa: CASSLGPTREYF
cdr3_nt: TGTGCCAGCAGCTTAGGTCCTACGAGGGAGTACTTC

v_call: TRBV7-2
clone_size: .
j_call: TRBJ2-2
d_call: TRBD2
cdr3_length: 16
cdr3_aa: CASRVLAGDNTGELFF
cdr3_nt: TGTGCCAGCAGGGTCTTGGCGGGGGACAACACCGGGGAGCTGTTTTTT

v_call: TRBV7-2
clone_size: .
j_call: TRBJ2-4
d_call: .
cdr3_length: 12
cdr3_aa: CASSLAVGIQYF
cdr3_nt: TGTGCCAGCAGCTTAGCGGTCGGCATTCAGTACTTC

v_call: TRBV28
clone_size: .
j_call: TRBJ1-2
d_call: .
cdr3_length: 13
cdr3_aa: CASSLRTSLGYTF
cdr3_nt: TGTGCCAGCAGTTTGAGGACAAGCCTGGGCTACACCTTC

v_call: TRBV6-6
clone_size: .
j_call: TRBJ2-7
d_call: .
cdr3_length: 13
cdr3_aa: CASSYLTAYEQYF
cdr3_nt: TGTGCCAGCAGTTACCTGACAGCCTACGAGCAGTACTTC

v_call: TRBV6-7
clone_size: .
j_call: TRBJ1-6
d_call: .
cdr3_length: 12
cdr3_aa: CASSYPLGPLHF
cdr3_nt: TGTGCCAGCAGTTATCCACTTGGTCCCCTCCACTTT

v_call: TRBV7-9
clone_size: once
j_call: TRBJ2-5
d_call: .
cdr3_length: 14
cdr3_aa: CASSLTPNSETQYF
cdr3_nt: TGTGCCAGCAGCTTAACACCAAACAGCGAGACCCAGTACTTC

v_call: TRBV5-4
clone_size: .
j_call: TRBJ2-1
d_call: TRBD2
cdr3_length: 15
cdr3_aa: CASSLGTSGYNEQFF
cdr3_nt: TGTGCCAGCAGCTTAGGGACTAGCGGATACAATGAGCAGTTCTTC

v_call: TRBV7-2
clone_size: .
j_call: TRBJ2-1
d_call: .
cdr3_length: 12
cdr3_aa: CASSSLRQFQFF
cdr3_nt: TGTGCCAGCAGCTCCCTTCGACAGTTTCAGTTCTTC

v_call: TRBV5-5
clone_size: .
j_call: TRBJ2-2
d_call: .
cdr3_length: 15
cdr3_aa: CASSSRVFGTGELFF
cdr3_nt: TGTGCCAGCAGCTCCAGGGTATTCGGCACCGGGGAGCTGTTTTTT

v_call: TRBV5-6
clone_size: .
j_call: TRBJ1-2
d_call: .
cdr3_length: 13
cdr3_aa: CASRAFAGAGPIF
cdr3_nt: TGTGCCAGCAGGGCTTTTGCGGGGGCAGGACCAATTTTC

v_call: TRBV27
clone_size: .
j_call: TRBJ2-3
d_call: .
cdr3_length: 14
cdr3_aa: CASRFGNFPDTQYF
cdr3_nt: TGTGCCAGCCGGTTTGGGAATTTCCCAGATACGCAGTATTTT

v_call: TRBV5-1
clone_size: .
j_call: TRBJ2-7
d_call: TRBD1
cdr3_length: 14
cdr3_aa: CASSPGQGPYEQYF
cdr3_nt: TGCGCCAGCAGCCCCGGACAGGGTCCCTACGAGCAGTACTTC

v_call: TRBV18
clone_size: .
j_call: TRBJ1-6
d_call: TRBD1
cdr3_length: 16
cdr3_aa: CASSPNWTGGSSPLHF
cdr3_nt: TGTGCCAGCTCACCGAATTGGACAGGGGGTAGCTCACCCCTCCACTTT

v_call: TRBV9
clone_size: .
j_call: TRBJ1-1
d_call: .
cdr3_length: 13
cdr3_aa: CASSPQPYGEAFF
cdr3_nt: TGTGCCAGCAGCCCCCAGCCGTACGGTGAAGCTTTCTTT

v_call: TRBV10-3
clone_size: .
j_call: TRBJ2-5
d_call: .
cdr3_length: 13
cdr3_aa: CAISAKGSETQYF
cdr3_nt: TGTGCCATCAGTGCTAAGGGATCGGAGACCCAGTACTTC

v_call: TRBV5-1
clone_size: once
j_call: TRBJ2-1
d_call: TRBD1
cdr3_length: 14
cdr3_aa: CASSLGQGYHEQFF
cdr3_nt: TGCGCCAGCAGCTTGGGACAGGGGTATCATGAGCAGTTCTTC

v_call: TRBV10-3
clone_size: .
j_call: TRBJ2-4
d_call: .
cdr3_length: 13
cdr3_aa: CAISESGENIQYF
cdr3_nt: TGTGCCATCAGTGAGTCCGGGGAAAACATTCAGTACTTC

v_call: TRBV5-6
clone_size: .
j_call: TRBJ2-6
d_call: .
cdr3_length: 15
cdr3_aa: CASSSLYSGANVLTF
cdr3_nt: TGTGCCAGCAGCTCTCTATACTCTGGGGCCAACGTCCTGACTTTC